This TCR beta chain came from a study of blood T cell repertoires in COVID-19. This CDR3 comprises 12 residues. The V gene's germline CDR1 is LGHDT and CDR2 YNNKEL (reference sequence). V was trimmed by 0 bases and J by 6 bases, leaving 4 bases between them. Profiling relied on immunoSEQ multiplex PCR, and the TCRdb table lists in-frame clones only, not all of them. The data contain tens of thousands of clones, 60% to 85% of them singletons. The chain links TRBV3-1 (or the pseudogene TRBV3-2) to TRBJ2-3, with no clear D. This TCR came from a man aged 70 or older with acute or convalescent COVID-19. What was sequenced was peripheral blood. In DNA, the CDR3 is TGTGCCAGCAGCCAAGAAGCGGATACGCAGTATTTT. This encodes CASSQEADTQYF.